This T cell receptor beta chain derives from a study of cytomegalovirus exposure and HLA in healthy donors. Looked up from germline, CDR1 is SNHLY and CDR2 is FYNNEI. The CDR3 is made up of 16 amino acids. Between the trimmed V and J ends, which lost 10 bases and 3 bases, there was a span of 22 bases. Only in-frame clones appear in the TCRdb table, and some are missing; sequencing was by immunoSEQ multiplex PCR. The sample has about 98,000 clones, around 85% seen once; the top ten hold 3.9%. This sequence was found in a woman aged 25-40 years in good health and CMV-seronegative. The chain employs TRBV2 and TRBJ1-5; tentatively, D is TRBD1 (6 bases). The sample taken for sequencing was PBMCs. CDR3 DNA: TGTGCCACACACTCGGATGGGGGGGCCCTCAATCAGCCCCAGCATTTT. Translated: CATHSDGGALNQPQHF.